The rows below give T cell receptor beta chains drawn from one sample of a study of cytomegalovirus exposure and HLA in healthy donors. Sequenced by immunoSEQ multiplex PCR; TCRdb stores in-frame clones only, minus some. The data show 50,000 to 70,000 clones, with roughly 94% seen just once and 5.8% held by the top ten. What was sequenced was PBMCs. These receptors were collected from a woman younger than 35 in good health and CMV-seropositive. Each CDR3 is given with its conserved first and last residue. The D gene is left open where the match is weak. The size entry is marked missing in some rows and otherwise reads once, few, many or a size class.

>TRBJ1-2|.|TRBV15|.
CATSRDIADWVYGYTF
>TRBJ1-1|.|TRBV2|.
CASSDSPSWGHSKTEAFF
>TRBJ1-5|.|TRBV4-3|.
CASSQDLGLEVEPQHF
>TRBJ1-2|.|TRBV15|.
CATSIGDNYGYTF
>TRBJ2-3|once|TRBV19|.
CASSLMGPTDTQYF
>TRBJ2-3|.|TRBV9|.
CASSPRGASGLLRTDTQYF
>TRBJ1-5|.|TRBV4-1|.
CASSQDMRNQPQHF
>TRBJ2-1|.|TRBV6-5|.
CASSYSKSLIGDEQFF
>TRBJ2-1|.|TRBV29-1|.
CSVGDSSSYNEQFF
>TRBJ2-5|.|TRBV11-3|.
CASSLGQSETQYF
>TRBJ2-7|.|TRBV7-9|.
CASSSTYEQYF
>TRBJ2-7|.|TRBV28|.
CASSLSRSGWDEQYF
>TRBJ2-1|.|TRBV7-2|TRBD2
CATREGLAGNEQFF
>TRBJ1-4|once|TRBV7-9|.
CASSGPRGSNEKLFF
>TRBJ2-5|.|TRBV18|.
CASSPGAQETQYF
>TRBJ2-1|.|TRBV9|.
CASFAGPPHEQFF
>TRBJ2-7|.|TRBV19|TRBD1
CASSIGTGGEQYF
>TRBJ1-2|.|TRBV7-9|TRBD1
CASSPGTGDSFYGYTF
>TRBJ1-2|once|TRBV5-6|.
CASSLVGEGYGYTF
>TRBJ2-2|.|TRBV5-4|TRBD2
CASNQAGGLITGELFF
>TRBJ1-6|.|TRBV18|.
CASSPKQYREYNSPLHF
>TRBJ1-4|once|TRBV28|.
CASSFPTGIPNEKLFF
>TRBJ2-7|.|TRBV28|TRBD1
CASSPTGGVYEQYF
>TRBJ2-7|.|TRBV13|.
CASSLAGATSSDF
>TRBJ1-2|.|TRBV7-8|.
CASSLRLQGYYGYTF
>TRBJ1-4|.|TRBV2|.
CASSPGETNEKLFF
>TRBJ2-7|.|TRBV4-1|TRBD2
CASSQTSADEQYF
>TRBJ1-2|few|TRBV2|.
CASRSHRDNGPYGYTF
>TRBJ2-1|.|TRBV29-1|.
CSVEDEARPYNEQFF
>TRBJ2-3|.|TRBV7-3|TRBD2
CASSLEAGVGADTQYF
>TRBJ2-7|.|TRBV11-2|TRBD1
CASSWGTGTFYEQYF
>TRBJ2-1|.|TRBV10-3|TRBD1
CAIKGTGGPQFF
>TRBJ1-1|once|TRBV5-8|TRBD1
CASSLDGQGSEAFF
>TRBJ1-1|.|TRBV27|.
CASRAGPGNTEAFF
>TRBJ2-3|.|TRBV5-1|TRBD2
CASSLGLAAGTDTQYF
>TRBJ2-7|.|TRBV19|.
CASMSGSPYEQYF
>TRBJ1-1|.|TRBV5-1|.
CASSPEGPNTEAFF
>TRBJ2-7|.|TRBV6-5|TRBD1
CATRDRGLYEQYF
>TRBJ2-7|.|TRBV7-6|TRBD1
CASSLWTGDYEQYF
>TRBJ2-2|.|TRBV14|.
CASSQETPGMGAAGELFF
>TRBJ2-5|few|TRBV4-1|.
CASSHPEGAQYF
>TRBJ1-2|once|TRBV7-8|TRBD1
CASSLTGQGRGYTF
>TRBJ2-7|.|TRBV2|TRBD2
CASSDGGGEQYF
>TRBJ1-2|.|TRBV19|.
CASITSAGSNYGYTF
>TRBJ2-7|once|TRBV2|.
CASSPLLRGSSYEQYF
>TRBJ1-4|.|TRBV19|.
CASSPRLTNEKLFF
>TRBJ2-3|.|TRBV19|TRBD2
CASSITAGGSIPSDTQYF
>TRBJ1-6|.|TRBV4-1|.
CASSQDQRWQGGSPLHF
>TRBJ2-5|.|TRBV28|.
CASSPLGGEDQETQYF
>TRBJ2-1|once|TRBV19|.
CASSLPSSYNEQFF
>TRBJ2-1|once|TRBV12-5|TRBD2
CASGLDLAGGPNNEQFF
>TRBJ2-1|.|TRBV7-2|TRBD2
CASSSLAGGPPYNEQFF
>TRBJ2-5|.|TRBV20-1|.
CSASGGETQYF
>TRBJ1-1|.|TRBV7-2|.
CASSPTANTEAFF
>TRBJ1-5|.|TRBV7-2|TRBD1
CASSYLGDSNYSNQPQHF
>TRBJ2-1|once|TRBV5-1|TRBD1
CASSWGQGSGEQFF
>TRBJ1-5|.|TRBV28|TRBD1
CASRQGSQPQHF
>TRBJ2-1|once|TRBV2|TRBD2
CASSGLAGDNEQFF